The next 14 T cell receptor beta chains were all read from a single sample in a study of T cell responses to AZD1222 COVID-19 vaccine. TCRdb keeps only in-frame clones here, not all; method: immunoSEQ multiplex PCR. There are about 84,000 clones in the sample; 70% to 90% occur only once, and about 1.6% lies in the top ten. The specimen was peripheral blood, collected on day 0 of AZD1222 vaccination. These receptors all come from an adult in good health.

This rearrangement joins TRBV2 to TRBJ2-5; D perhaps matches TRBD1 (6 bases). V gave up 7 bases and J gave up 2 bases, with 8 bases separating them. In germline, CDR1 is SNHLY, CDR2 FYNNEI. This CDR3 spans 12 amino acids. The CDR3 spells CASKQGQETQYF. DNA for the CDR3: TGTGCCAGCAAACAGGGACAAGAGACCCAGTACTTC.

The V gene is TRBV19, the J gene TRBJ2-5; 8 bases line up with TRBD1. The CDR3 sequence is 14 residues long. Germline V gene lookup returns CDR1 LNHDA and CDR2 SQIVND (reference sequence). V trimming: 5 bases; J trimming: 1 base; junction bases outside the gene matches: 3. This CDR3 reads CASSSQGGQETQYF. In nucleotides, the CDR3 is TGTGCCAGTAGTTCACAGGGGGGCCAAGAGACCCAGTACTTC.

The chain joins TRBV15 to TRBJ1-1, with D maybe TRBD1 (6 bases). CDR3 length equals 13 residues. V was clipped by 3 bases and J by 6 bases, with 11 bases between them. Germline V gene lookup returns CDR1 LNHNV and CDR2 YYDKDF (reference sequence). The CDR3 is CATSSRDNAEAFF. For the CDR3, the DNA is TGTGCCACCAGCAGCCGGGACAACGCTGAAGCTTTCTTT.

V usage is TRBV2 and J usage is TRBJ2-7; 11 positions agree with TRBD2. The CDR3 runs to 14 residues. V lost 5 bases to trimming and J lost 2 bases; unmatched junction nucleotides: 2. From germline, CDR1 is SNHLY and CDR2 FYNNEI. CDR3 residues: CASSRLAGTYEQYF. The DNA for the CDR3 is TGTGCCAGCAGTCGACTAGCGGGGACCTACGAGCAGTACTTC. Drawing the rest from reference TRBV2 and TRBJ2-7, the complete variable domain is EPEVTQTPSHQVTQMGQEVILRCVPISNHLYFYWYRQILGQKVEFLVSFYNNEISEKSEIFDDQFSVERPDGSNFTLKIRSTKLEDSAMYFCASSRLAGTYEQYFGPGTRLTVT.

The rearrangement links TRBV6-4 to TRBJ2-3, with D unclear. The V and J ends lost 3 bases and 2 bases respectively, with 12 bases between them. Germline V gene data show CDR1 as MRHNA and CDR2 as SNTAGT. The CDR3 runs 15 residues. CDR3 in amino acids: CASSEREWDTDTQYF. The CDR3 nucleotides read TGTGCCAGCAGTGAAAGGGAATGGGACACAGATACGCAGTATTTT.

V usage is TRBV27 and J usage is TRBJ1-1, with D perhaps TRBD1 (5 bases). The CDR3 runs 22 residues. The germline V gene has CDR1 MNHEY and CDR2 SMNVEV (reference sequence). V gave up 3 bases and J gave up 3 bases, with 35 bases separating them. The CDR3 loop is CASSFYGRLPLSWGKWDTEAFF. The CDR3 nucleotides read TGTGCCAGCAGTTTCTACGGCCGCCTCCCCCTTAGCTGGGGGAAATGGGACACTGAAGCTTTCTTT.

The rearrangement joins TRBV3-1 (or the pseudogene TRBV3-2) to TRBJ1-1, with 12 positions matching TRBD1. With 2 bases clipped from V and 6 bases from J, the junction kept 10 bases outside the gene matches. The CDR3 totals 17 residues. Germline V gene data show CDR1 as LGHDT and CDR2 as YNNKEL (reference sequence). CDR3 residues: CASSQSGQGAGRSEAFF. CDR3 nucleotides: TGTGCCAGCAGCCAATCGGGACAGGGGGCCGGGAGGTCTGAAGCTTTCTTT.

The chain employs TRBV2 and TRBJ2-7; D uncertain. Deletions cut 11 bases from V and 4 bases from J, with 21 bases between. The length of the CDR3 is 14 residues. Germline values: CDR1 SNHLY, CDR2 FYNNEI. The CDR3 spells CAGSTETEPYEQYF. CDR3 nucleotide sequence: TGTGCCGGAAGTACCGAGACCGAGCCTTACGAGCAGTACTTC.

The V call is TRBV19, the J call TRBJ1-1; D is possibly TRBD1 (6 bases). Germline V gives CDR1 LNHDA, CDR2 SQIVND (reference sequence). CDR3 length: 16 amino acids. V was clipped by 0 bases and J by 7 bases, with 18 bases between them. As DNA, the CDR3 is TGTGCCAGTAGTATAGATCTCAACAGGGTGGTCTTTGAAGCTTTCTTT. This gives the protein CASSIDLNRVVFEAFF.

The rearrangement uses TRBV2 and TRBJ1-2, with a weak D call TRBD1 (6 bases). Germline CDR1 reads SNHLY; CDR2 reads FYNNEI. V gave up 7 bases and J gave up 4 bases, with 16 bases separating them. CDR3 length: 14 residues. The CDR3 region is CASTKVGGGYGYTF. The CDR3 nucleotides are TGTGCCAGCACCAAGGTCGGAGGGGGCTATGGCTACACCTTC.

The chain couples TRBV11-2 to TRBJ1-1; 8 positions agree with TRBD1. V shed 5 bases, J shed 12 bases, and the junction held 8 bases outside the gene matches. This CDR3 has 12 residues. Germline CDR1 and CDR2: SGHAT and FQNNGV. CDR3 region: CASSPQDRETFF. In DNA, the CDR3 is TGTGCCAGCAGCCCCCAGGACAGGGAAACTTTCTTT.

The chain combines TRBV5-1 with TRBJ2-3, with 11 bases lining up with TRBD2. The junction had 6 bases not matched to a gene; V was cut back by 4 bases and J by 5 bases. CDR1 is SGHRS and CDR2 is YFSETQ in the germline V gene. The CDR3 spans 15 residues. The CDR3 region has the DNA TGCGCCAGCAGCGAACTAGCGGGAGCCGGAGATACGCAGTATTTT. Protein sequence: CASSELAGAGDTQYF.

V is TRBV5-1 and J is TRBJ2-1; D might be TRBD2 (5 bases). V shed 4 bases and J shed 0 bases, with 8 bases lying between them. Germline CDR1 is SGHRS and CDR2 is YFSETQ. The CDR3 has 14 residues. CDR3 loop: CASSSGSSYNEQFF. DNA of the CDR3: TGCGCCAGCAGCAGCGGCAGCTCCTACAATGAGCAGTTCTTC.

This sequence joins TRBV18 and TRBJ1-1; 11 nucleotides match TRBD1. Germline V lookup: CDR1 KGHSH, CDR2 LQKENI. J was trimmed by 0 bases and V by 3 bases; bases with no gene match: 6. CDR3 length: 17 residues. The CDR3 loop reads CASSPTGQGAVNTEAFF. CDR3 DNA: TGTGCCAGCTCACCGACCGGACAGGGGGCCGTGAACACTGAAGCTTTCTTT.